Below, one TCR beta chain is given with its context. Its antigen is undetermined. The sequenced fragment ends 3 residues before the CDR3 boundary, so the rest is inferred from the germline J gene. Sequenced by immunoSEQ multiplex PCR; TCRdb stores in-frame clones only, minus some. In total, the table holds under 20,000 clones. The data stem from a study of T cells in women clearing cervical HPV infection. Across the whole study: Control women cleared a single incident HPV16 infection within 12 months. HLA type stays a possible confounder, typing being limited. Whole-study findings and limits: Effector/memory and HPV-specific T cells were not isolated, and association timing is unknown.

CDR3 length equals 12 residues. Trimming left V 6 bases short and J 6 bases short, with 14 bases between. The germline V gene encodes CDR1 DFQATT and CDR2 SNEGSKA (reference sequence). V gene TRBV20-1 combines with J gene TRBJ2-5, with D possibly being TRBD1 (6 bases). What was sequenced was blood buffy coat. This sequence was found in a woman aged 18 to 75 with a cervical HPV16 infection that either progressed to CIN3+ or cleared (not recorded which). The sequenced CDR3 bases are TGCAGTGCACAGGGCCCCGGGCAGACC. Encoded protein: CSAQGPGQT. The whole CDR3 sequence reads CSAQGPGQTQYF.